This T cell receptor (beta chain) derives from a study of cytomegalovirus exposure and HLA in healthy donors. The germline V and J ends were trimmed by 0 bases and 6 bases, with 12 bases remaining between them. The CDR3 totals 14 residues. Germline CDR1 and CDR2: LGHNA and YSLEER. This clone was seen once. Antigen: not known. Findings and caveats of the study: High specificity and sensitivity for cytomegalovirus status were reported for the classifier. CMV antigen specificity was confirmed in vitro for a few CMV-associated chains. Among TCR beta chains, those listed as cytomegalovirus-associated numbered around 160.

Produced via immunoSEQ multiplex PCR; TCRdb's table is partial and in-frame only. This table holds under 200,000 clones, about 95% found once. Sequenced input: PBMCs. This receptor was taken from a woman aged 18-30 years in good health and CMV-seronegative. V and J are TRBV4-3 and TRBJ2-7; TRBD2 might be the D (6 bases). The CDR3 region is CASSQELASREQYF. The CDR3 nucleotides read TGCGCCAGCAGCCAAGAACTAGCCTCTCGCGAGCAGTACTTC.